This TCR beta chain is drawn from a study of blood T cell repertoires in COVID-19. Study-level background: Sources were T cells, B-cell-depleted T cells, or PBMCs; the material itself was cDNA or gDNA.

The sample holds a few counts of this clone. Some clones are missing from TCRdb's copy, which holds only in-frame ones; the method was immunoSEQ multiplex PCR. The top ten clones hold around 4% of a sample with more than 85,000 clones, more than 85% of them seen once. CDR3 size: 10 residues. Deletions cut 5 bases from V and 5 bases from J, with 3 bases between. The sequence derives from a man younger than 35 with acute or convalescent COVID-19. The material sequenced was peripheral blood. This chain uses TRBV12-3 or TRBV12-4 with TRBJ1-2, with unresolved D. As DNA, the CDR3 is TGTGCCAGCAGTCGTTATGGCTACACCTTC. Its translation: CASSRYGYTF.